This record looks at one T cell receptor beta chain sequence and its context. The antigen remains undetermined. The germline V gene has CDR1 MNHEY and CDR2 SVGEGT. The CDR3 contains 20 residues. V shed 0 bases and J 6 bases; nucleotides not matched to a gene: 14. These data are taken from a study of response to subunit inactivated influenza vaccine. General study findings and limits: The study's authors posited that every seasonal influenza vaccination enlists few new T cells.

TCRdb reprocessed the RT-PCR reads via MiXCR and lists one record per CDR3 protein. Of roughly 500,000 distinct CDR3 sequences listed, about 17% are singletons. This TCR derives from a man aged 50 to 69 who received an inactivated influenza vaccine. The specimen comprised CD4+ T cells sorted from PBMCs, sampled around 2 years after vaccination. The rearrangement links TRBV6-2 or TRBV6-3 to TRBJ2-1, with 13 nucleotides matching TRBD2. CDR3 DNA: TGTGCCAGCAGTTACTCGAGAAGTGGGACTAGCGGGATGAGTCGCAATGAGCAGTTCTTC. Amino acids: CASSYSRSGTSGMSRNEQFF.